Detailed here is one TCR delta chain. TCRdb repeated clone calling on the RT-PCR reads with CATT. The sample yields around 1,700 delta-chain clones, 5.1% seen once. The sample belongs to a study of gamma-delta T cells after stem cell transplantation. CDR1 is GEAIGNYY and CDR2 is EKD in the germline V gene. Trimming shortened V by 0 bases and J by 0 bases, and 10 bases separated the two germline ends. The length of the CDR3 is 15 residues. The chain combines TRDV2 with TRDJ1; perhaps TRDD3 as D (5 bases). The TCR comes from a human donor. It is not recorded whose cells these are; they may come from a transplant donor. The sequencing input was gamma-delta T cells. The CDR3 nucleotides read TGTGCCTGTGACACCGTGGGGACCGACACCGATAAACTCATCTTT. This encodes CACDTVGTDTDKLIF.